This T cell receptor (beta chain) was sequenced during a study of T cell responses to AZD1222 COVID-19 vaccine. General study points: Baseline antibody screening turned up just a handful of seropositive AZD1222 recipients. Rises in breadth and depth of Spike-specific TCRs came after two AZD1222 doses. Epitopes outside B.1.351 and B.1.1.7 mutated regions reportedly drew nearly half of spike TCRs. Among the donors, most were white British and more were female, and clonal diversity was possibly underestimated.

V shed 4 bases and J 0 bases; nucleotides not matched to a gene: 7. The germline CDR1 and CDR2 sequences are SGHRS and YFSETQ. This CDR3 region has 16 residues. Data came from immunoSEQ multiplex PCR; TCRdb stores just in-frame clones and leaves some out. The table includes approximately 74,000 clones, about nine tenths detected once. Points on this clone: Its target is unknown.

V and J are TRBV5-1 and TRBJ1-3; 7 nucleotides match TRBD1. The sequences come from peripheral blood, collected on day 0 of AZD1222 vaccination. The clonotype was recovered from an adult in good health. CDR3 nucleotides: TGCGCCAGCAGCGTAAGGGGGCCCGACTCTGGAAACACCATATATTTT. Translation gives CASSVRGPDSGNTIYF.